This record covers a single T cell receptor beta chain. Its antigen is currently unknown. The CDR3 length is 14 residues. The ends were cut back, 4 bases at V and 1 base at J, with 11 bases in the middle. Germline V gene lookup returns CDR1 SEHNR and CDR2 FQNEAQ (reference sequence). This entry is derived from a study of T cells in Graves' hyperthyroidism and ophthalmopathy. Study results and caveats: Clonotypes that were expanded in thyroid above 0.001 mostly appeared in blood too.

The investigators amplified TCR beta CDR3 regions from RNA transcripts. The HTBI primer set served for first-round RT-PCR of the TCR CDR3. TCRdb itself ran the multiplex PCR reads through MiXCR, one entry per CDR3 protein. Among under 650,000 distinct CDR3 sequences listed, roughly 16% were seen once. Exclusion followed for patients with uncontrolled infection, other autoimmune disease, pregnancy or lactation. Fresh 10 ml peripheral blood yielded PBMCs. The chain links TRBV7-9 to TRBJ2-7, with TRBD1 as a possible D gene (5 bases). The TCR was taken from a young woman with Graves' hyperthyroidism. The sequencing sample was made of blood. CDR3 protein: CASSSTEESYEQYF. Here the CDR3 DNA reads TGTGCCAGCAGCTCGACAGAAGAATCCTACGAGCAGTACTTC.